The 12 T cell receptor beta chains reported below all come from one sample, sequenced in a study of shared clonotypes between healthy human individuals. Produced via immunoSEQ multiplex PCR; TCRdb's table is partial and in-frame only. The sample records around 1.5 million clones, nearly 99% being singletons. Material: naive CD4+ T cells sorted from blood. Indicated subset: CD45RA+ positively selected. The origin of the receptors is a man aged 30-40 years in good health.

This chain links TRBV5-1 with TRBJ1-4; D is ambiguous. The V end was cut by 0 bases, the J end by 0 bases, with 12 bases between. The CDR3 has 17 amino acids. Germline-derived CDR1 and CDR2 are SGHRS and YFSETQ. CDR3 sequence (DNA): TGCGCCAGCAGCTTGGCCAAGGGTTTGGCAACTAATGAAAAACTGTTTTTT. Its translation: CASSLAKGLATNEKLFF.

This sequence joins TRBV11-2 and TRBJ2-7; possible D gene TRBD2, 5 bases. Deletions cut 4 bases from V and 8 bases from J, with 27 bases between. Germline values: CDR1 SGHAT, CDR2 FQNNGV. This CDR3 is built from 17 residues. The CDR3 sequence is CASSSFGQRLRAVQQYF. The CDR3 DNA follows: TGTGCCAGCAGCTCCTTCGGGCAGAGGCTACGAGCGGTTCAGCAGTACTTC.

The chain joins TRBV18 to TRBJ2-3, with D maybe TRBD2 (6 bases). Germline CDR1 KGHSH, CDR2 LQKENI. This CDR3 contains 16 residues. V shed 1 base and J shed 4 bases, with 15 bases lying between them. The CDR3 is CASSPRGEWGPDTQYF. CDR3 DNA: TGTGCCAGCTCACCACGGGGGGAGTGGGGCCCAGATACGCAGTATTTT. Full variable domain (remainder filled in from reference TRBV18 and TRBJ2-3): NAGVMQNPRHLVRRRGQEARLRCSPMKGHSHVYWYRQLPEEGLKFMVYLQKENIIDESGMPKERFSAEFPKEGPSILRIQQVVRGDSAAYFCASSPRGEWGPDTQYFGPGTRLTVL.

The V and J genes are TRBV6-5 and TRBJ1-5; D is possibly TRBD1 (5 bases). The V gene lost 6 bases and the J gene lost 9 bases, with 15 bases spanning the gap. CDR1 and CDR2 (germline): MNHEY, SVGAGI. This CDR3 is built from 13 residues. Written as DNA, the CDR3 is TGTGCCAGCAGCCCCACCCGGGGGAGGCCCCAGCATTTT. As protein: CASSPTRGRPQHF.

The chain joins TRBV18 to TRBJ2-2; D might be TRBD1 (5 bases). The germline V and J ends were trimmed by 0 bases and 4 bases, with 12 bases remaining between them. This CDR3 comprises 16 residues. The V gene's germline CDR1 is KGHSH and CDR2 LQKENI. The DNA of the CDR3 is TGTGCCAGCTCACCACCGAGCAGGGCGGCCACCGGGGAGCTGTTTTTT. Translating it yields CASSPPSRAATGELFF.

Only one count was recorded for this clone. The chain employs TRBV12-5 and TRBJ2-7; 8 nucleotides agree with TRBD1. Germline CDR1 and CDR2: LGHNT and FRNRAP. The J segment lost 2 bases and the V segment lost 3 bases, leaving 18 bases of the junction unmatched. The CDR3 is made up of 19 amino acids. For the CDR3, the DNA is TGTGCTAGTGGTTTTTCCTCCCACACAGGGGGTCCCATAACCTACGAGCAGTACTTC. Its translation: CASGFSSHTGGPITYEQYF.

Points on this clone: Other DNA sequences in the same sample also yield this CDR3. The chain has TRBV7-2 and TRBJ2-3; D remains unclear. The germline gives CDR1 SGHTA, CDR2 FQGNSA. The CDR3 is made up of 12 amino acids. V was pared by 1 base and J by 2 bases, with 1 base between. This CDR3 reads CASSLDTDTQYF. The CDR3 nucleotides read TGTGCCAGCAGCTTAGACACAGATACGCAGTATTTT.

This clone was counted once. V usage is TRBV7-9 and J usage is TRBJ2-7; TRBD2 aligns across 9 bases. V lost 5 bases to trimming and J lost 1 base; unmatched junction nucleotides: 3. CDR1 is SEHNR, CDR2 FQNEAQ, per germline (reference sequence). This CDR3 has 14 residues. Here the CDR3 DNA reads TGTGCCAGCAGCCCGACTAGCGGATCCTACGAGCAGTACTTC. The encoded protein is CASSPTSGSYEQYF.

The rearrangement joins TRBV9 to TRBJ1-4; TRBD1 agrees at 7 bases. V shed 3 bases and J 7 bases; nucleotides not matched to a gene: 6. The CDR3 totals 14 residues. Looked up from germline, CDR1 is SGDLS and CDR2 is YYNGEE. The CDR3 DNA reads as TGTGCCAGCAGCGCCCCGACAGGGTCTGAAAAACTGTTTTTT. Amino acids: CASSAPTGSEKLFF.

This clone was observed a handful of times. V gene TRBV11-2 combines with J gene TRBJ1-1; weak D call: TRBD1 (5 bases). Per germline, CDR1 SGHAT and CDR2 FQNNGV. There are 15 residues in the CDR3. Trimming stripped 3 bases from V and 2 bases from J, with 13 bases between. The CDR3 nucleotides are TGTGCCAGCAGCTTCCCGGGACTGCCAAACACTGAAGCTTTCTTT. It yields the protein CASSFPGLPNTEAFF.

Turning to this clone: Other DNA sequences in this specimen translate into the identical CDR3. The J gene is TRBJ2-7, the V gene TRBV27, with D unresolved. The V end lost 3 bases, the J end lost 0 bases, and 9 bases lay between the germline ends. The CDR3 is 14 residues long. Germline V gives CDR1 MNHEY, CDR2 SMNVEV (reference sequence). The CDR3 protein is CASSLAGRSYEQYF. The CDR3, as DNA: TGTGCCAGCAGTTTGGCAGGCCGCTCCTACGAGCAGTACTTC.

The J gene is TRBJ2-1, the V gene TRBV2, with 8 nucleotides matching TRBD1. The germline V gene has CDR1 SNHLY and CDR2 FYNNEI. This CDR3 has 15 amino acids. V was clipped by 7 bases and J by 4 bases; unmatched bases: 9. The CDR3 DNA reads as TGTGCCAGCACCGGACAGGGCGCTACATACAATGAGCAGTTCTTC. The encoded protein is CASTGQGATYNEQFF. The full variable domain, rest sourced from reference TRBV2 and TRBJ2-1, is EPEVTQTPSHQVTQMGQEVILRCVPISNHLYFYWYRQILGQKVEFLVSFYNNEISEKSEIFDDQFSVERPDGSNFTLKIRSTKLEDSAMYFCASTGQGATYNEQFFGPGTRLTVL.